The clone carrying this TCR beta chain has a count of ten or more. The data stem from a study of T-cell reconstitution after alpha-beta-depleted transplantation in children. J gave up 5 bases and V 8 bases, and 13 bases lay outside the gene matches. This CDR3 has 15 amino acids. CDR1 and CDR2 (germline): MNHNS, SASEGT. Unique molecular identifiers were used in preparing the TCRbeta library. One entry per CDR3 protein results from TCRdb running MiXCR on the PCR reads. Of 250,000 to 300,000 distinct CDR3 sequences listed, 10% are singletons. This specimen consisted of PBMCs, obtained before TCRalphabeta/CD19-depleted stem cell transplant. The TCR was taken from a boy under three years old with acute myeloid leukemia, due to receive a stem cell transplant. The chain joins TRBV6-1 to TRBJ2-3, with 7 bases aligning to TRBD2. The CDR3 reads CASGNPGLEIDTQYF. The CDR3 coding sequence is TGTGCCAGCGGGAACCCCGGACTAGAAATAGATACGCAGTATTTT.